Here is one TCR beta chain with its context. Its antigen is currently not known. The input lacks base qualities; no much larger clone sits a single base away. At one collaborating source in Seattle, patients were enrolled during active infection and were followed longitudinally through the course of disease. Each collaborating institution followed its own protocols to collect whole blood in K2EDTA tubes. For TCRbeta analysis, collaborators shipped samples in one of three forms: frozen whole blood, isolated PBMCs, or DNA extracted from either of those sample types. TCRbeta CDR3 regions were amplified from genomic DNA using the immunoSEQ Assay, a bias-controlled multiplex PCR. As for the authors' bioinformatics: The number of nucleated cells in each sample was estimated by amplification of reference gene primers within the assay. To quantify the absolute abundance of each unique TCRbeta CDR3 rearrangement, sequence reads were collapsed and filtered. For each sample, productive Simpson clonality was calculated by taking the square root of Simpson's diversity index across productive rearrangements. This immuneACCESS table, as held by TCRdb, lists in-frame sequences with V and J called but not all clones. Of the missing ones, under half trace to an unresolved V gene in checked studies; the others have no known cause. The V and J calls and the clone size are those of that table, but D and trimming were determined from the DNA. Across this sample there are about 270,000 clones, with around 90% seen only once. The ten largest clones take up 2% to 3% of the sample.

The data were obtained in a study of blood T cell repertoires in COVID-19 (dated by TCRdb to between 2020 and 2021). Regarding the complete study: Samples from collaborators originated in the United States, Italy and Spain and spanned both the acute and convalescent phases of COVID-19. The prospective study material was composed of cDNA or gDNA derived from T cells, B-cell-depleted T cells, or PBMCs. Where available, HLA class I and class II types were obtained from metadata supplied by the sample provider rather than from assay-based typing. The samples were drawn from two sources: the first 160 participants of the ongoing ImmuneRACE study, and 1,254 subjects contributed by 6 global collaborators. A de-identified subject ID, COVID-19 status, age in years and sex were almost always included in the sample metadata. Deeply sampled blood TCRbeta repertoires from subjects exposed to, actively infected with, or recovered from COVID-19 were included in the dataset. A freely available public database, intended as a resource for researchers studying the immune response to SARS-CoV-2, is where the repertoires were released.

The paper's findings and limits, for the study overall: The quantity of clinical and demographic metadata differed by source and by participant and was supplied without curation.

The sample comprised peripheral blood. The clonotype was recovered from a person under 35 with COVID-19, enrolled during active disease.

In nucleotide form, the sequence is TGTGCCAGCAGCGTTGGGACTAGCGGGAGGAGGGGGGCAGATACGCAGTATTTT. It translates to CASSVGTSGRRGADTQYF. This chain joins TRBV9 to TRBJ2-3, and 15 junction bases match TRBD2. Relative to germline, V is missing 2 bases and J is missing 4 bases, with 8 bases of the junction outside any gene match. CDR1 and CDR2 are drawn from the germline V gene: SGDLS, YYNGEE. From cysteine to phenylalanine, the CDR3 is 18 amino acids long. Of all the DNA, just the CDR3 is kept, 54 bases in frame from base 1.